Below are 28 T cell receptor beta chains sequenced from a single sample in a study of blood T cell repertoires in COVID-19. Method: immunoSEQ multiplex PCR; TCRdb's copy keeps in-frame clones and lacks some. This table has about 36,000 clones, over 65% appearing once. Sequencing was carried out using peripheral blood. The source is a man between 65 and 79 years old with acute or convalescent COVID-19.

This clone was seen a few times. V is TRBV28 and J is TRBJ2-7; tentatively, D is TRBD1 (5 bases). With 6 bases removed from V and 3 bases from J, the gap between germline ends came to 15 bases. Germline V gene lookup returns CDR1 MDHEN and CDR2 SYDVKM. The CDR3 spans 14 residues. CDR3 DNA: TGTGCCAGCAGATCATCGGACACTTACTACGAGCAGTACTTC. This codes for CASRSSDTYYEQYF. The full variable domain, rest sourced from reference TRBV28 and TRBJ2-7, is DVKVTQSSRYLVKRTGEKVFLECVQDMDHENMFWYRQDPGLGLRLIYFSYDVKMKEKGDIPEGYSVSREKKERFSLILESASTNQTSMYLCASRSSDTYYEQYFGPGTRLTVT.

This clone was counted between two and nine times. The V and J genes are TRBV11-2 and TRBJ2-3, with D possibly being TRBD2 (6 bases). CDR3 size: 16 residues. Germline V gives CDR1 SGHAT, CDR2 FQNNGV. V was trimmed by 4 bases and J by 0 bases, leaving 14 bases between them. CDR3 region: CASSSRLDQSTDTQYF. The CDR3 coding sequence is TGTGCCAGCAGCTCCAGACTAGATCAGAGCACAGATACGCAGTATTTT.

By proportion, this clone is medium-sized (0.01 to 0.1%). The chain joins TRBV28 to TRBJ1-5; D uncertain. The CDR3 is 14 residues long. Trimming stripped 3 bases from V and 0 bases from J, with 6 bases between. In germline, CDR1 is MDHEN, CDR2 SYDVKM. This CDR3 is CASSFVSSNQPQHF. CDR3 DNA: TGTGCCAGCAGTTTCGTCTCTAGCAATCAGCCCCAGCATTTT. The whole variable domain, remainder taken from reference TRBV28 and TRBJ1-5, is DVKVTQSSRYLVKRTGEKVFLECVQDMDHENMFWYRQDPGLGLRLIYFSYDVKMKEKGDIPEGYSVSREKKERFSLILESASTNQTSMYLCASSFVSSNQPQHFGDGTRLSIL.

The V and J genes are TRBV9 and TRBJ2-4; the D gene is possibly TRBD2 (7 bases). With 4 bases removed from V and 0 bases from J, the gap between germline ends came to 17 bases. Germline V gene data show CDR1 as SGDLS and CDR2 as YYNGEE. CDR3 length: 17 amino acids. The CDR3 nucleotides are TGTGCCAGCAGCCCGGGGGGCTGGGCCGGAGCCAAAAACATTCAGTACTTC. Translated, it gives CASSPGGWAGAKNIQYF. The complete variable domain, with remaining parts taken from reference TRBV9 and TRBJ2-4, reads DSGVTQTPKHLITATGQRVTLRCSPRSGDLSVYWYQQSLDQGLQFLIQYYNGEERAKGNILERFSAQQFPDLHSELNLSSLELGDSALYFCASSPGGWAGAKNIQYFGAGTRLSVL.

This clone has a handful of counts. This sequence joins TRBV7-7 and TRBJ2-1, with 16 bases aligning to TRBD2. This CDR3 spans 16 amino acids. The V gene's germline CDR1 is SSHAT and CDR2 FNYEAQ (reference sequence). V gave up 5 bases and J gave up 6 bases; unmatched junction bases: 4. CDR3 amino acids: CASSPGLAGGINEQFF. As DNA, the CDR3 is TGTGCCAGCAGCCCGGGACTAGCGGGGGGGATCAATGAGCAGTTCTTC. Together with reference TRBV7-7 and TRBJ2-1, the CDR3 gives the full variable domain: GAGVSQSPRYKVTKRGQDVTLRCDPISSHATLYWYQQALGQGPEFLTYFNYEAQPDKSGLPSDRFSAERPEGSISTLTIQRTEQRDSAMYRCASSPGLAGGINEQFFGPGTRLTVL.

This clone has more than one count but fewer than ten. The chain employs TRBV21-1 and TRBJ2-2; the table gives TRBD1 as D, unverified against the DNA. TRBV21-1 is termed a pseudogene. The length of the CDR3 is 14 residues. The CDR3 nucleotides are TGTGCCAGCTATAACAGGGGAAACACCGGGGAGCTGTTTTTT. Translation: CASYNRGNTGELFF.

The gene calls are TRBV13 and TRBJ2-7; 7 nucleotides align to TRBD1. V lost 7 bases and J lost 2; bases outside the gene matches: 8. The CDR3 length is 14 residues. Germline V gene sequence: CDR1 PRHDT, CDR2 FYEKMQ (reference sequence). The CDR3 sequence is CASTHRDSTYEQYF. CDR3 DNA: TGTGCCAGCACCCACAGGGACAGTACCTACGAGCAGTACTTC. Drawing the rest from reference TRBV13 and TRBJ2-7, the complete variable domain is AAGVIQSPRHLIKEKRETATLKCYPIPRHDTVYWYQQGPGQDPQFLISFYEKMQSDKGSIPDRFSAQQFSDYHSELNMSSLELGDSALYFCASTHRDSTYEQYFGPGTRLTVT.

The chain joins TRBV5-6 to TRBJ1-1, with 7 nucleotides matching TRBD1. Losses at the gene ends were 5 bases for V and 1 base for J; bases not matched to a gene: 5. The CDR3 is made up of 14 amino acids. CDR1 and CDR2 from the germline V gene are SGHDT and YYEEEE. The CDR3: CASRQGTQNTEAFF. The CDR3 nucleotides read TGTGCCAGCAGACAGGGGACACAGAACACTGAAGCTTTCTTT.

CDR3 amino acids: CASSMGRGETQYF. DNA for the CDR3: TGTGCCAGTAGTATGGGGCGGGGAGAGACCCAGTACTTC. This chain links TRBV19 with TRBJ2-5, with D perhaps matching TRBD2 (6 bases). The CDR3 runs to 13 residues. Germline assignment: CDR1 LNHDA and CDR2 SQIVND (reference sequence). The V end was cut by 3 bases, the J end by 4 bases, with 9 bases between.

The chain recombines TRBV12-3 or TRBV12-4 with TRBJ1-5, with no clear D. Trimming stripped 5 bases from V and 11 bases from J, with 13 bases between. The CDR3 length is 12 residues. The CDR3 DNA reads as TGTGCCAGCAGTCCTGCCGTGTCAGCCCAGCATTTT. It specifies CASSPAVSAQHF.

The gene calls are TRBV6-5 and TRBJ2-5; 15 positions agree with TRBD2. From germline, CDR1 is MNHEY and CDR2 SVGAGI. The V segment lost 6 bases and the J segment 4 bases; nucleotides outside the gene matches: 3. The CDR3 has 15 amino acids. CDR3 sequence: CASRRTSGRGETQYF. DNA for the CDR3: TGTGCCAGCAGGAGGACTAGCGGGAGGGGAGAGACCCAGTACTTC.

This chain joins TRBV5-1 and TRBJ1-3; TRBD1 agrees at 10 bases. Germline CDR1 reads SGHRS; CDR2 reads YFSETQ. Germline trimming cut 4 bases from V and 6 bases from J; bases unmatched to any gene: 4. This CDR3 has 14 amino acids. This chain's CDR3 is CASSPGTGVNTIYF. Written as DNA, the CDR3 is TGCGCCAGCAGCCCCGGGACAGGGGTAAACACCATATATTTT.

This rearrangement joins TRBV28 to TRBJ1-5, with TRBD1 matching 9 bases. Germline V CDR1 and CDR2: MDHEN, SYDVKM. This CDR3 has 16 residues. The J segment lost 3 bases and the V segment lost 2 bases, leaving 5 bases of the junction unmatched. In DNA, the CDR3 is TGTGCCAGCAGTTTACCGGGACAGGGCCTCAATCAGCCCCAGCATTTT. Protein product: CASSLPGQGLNQPQHF.

This chain joins TRBV11-2 and TRBJ2-6; D may be TRBD1 (5 bases). The V gene's germline CDR1 is SGHAT and CDR2 FQNNGV. Trimming removed 5 bases at V and 3 bases at J, with 20 bases between. There are 18 residues in the CDR3. CDR3 region: CASSPRQPIAYGANVLTF. CDR3 bases: TGTGCCAGCAGCCCCCGACAGCCCATCGCATATGGGGCCAACGTCCTGACTTTC.

This chain joins TRBV12-3 or TRBV12-4 and TRBJ2-7; maybe TRBD1 (5 bases). This CDR3 is built from 13 residues. V was shortened by 6 bases and J by 1 base, with 10 bases between the two germline ends. CDR3 sequence (DNA): TGTGCCAGCAGCGACAGTTATTCCTACGAGCAGTACTTC. It translates to CASSDSYSYEQYF.

The chain links TRBV14 to TRBJ1-2, with 7 bases lining up with TRBD1. With V trimmed by 2 bases and J by 6 bases, 15 bases remained unmatched. CDR1 is SGHDN and CDR2 is FVKESK in the germline V gene. The CDR3 is 17 amino acids. The CDR3 DNA is TGTGCCAGCAGCCAATCTTTTTTGAGAAACAGGGGTAATGGCTACACCTTC. It translates to CASSQSFLRNRGNGYTF.

The V call is TRBV7-9, the J call TRBJ1-3, with D unresolved. V was clipped by 3 bases and J by 2 bases, with 11 bases between them. This CDR3 comprises 15 residues. Germline V gives CDR1 SEHNR, CDR2 FQNEAQ (reference sequence). The CDR3 nucleotides are TGTGCCAGCAGCTTTTTTCAGGCACCTGGAAACACCATATATTTT. The encoded protein is CASSFFQAPGNTIYF.

V and J are TRBV30 and TRBJ1-5; D is ambiguous. CDR1 is GTSNPN and CDR2 is SVGIG in the germline V gene (reference sequence). V lost 2 bases and J lost 2, with 7 bases in between. The CDR3 spans 13 residues. The CDR3: CAWSTRGNQPQHF. CDR3 nucleotides: TGTGCCTGGAGTACCCGGGGCAATCAGCCCCAGCATTTT.

This chain connects TRBV3-1 (or the pseudogene TRBV3-2) to TRBJ1-1, with D possibly matching TRBD1 (6 bases). Germline-derived CDR1 and CDR2 are LGHDT and YNNKEL (reference sequence). The CDR3 runs to 14 residues. V was pared by 1 base and J by 4 bases, with 10 bases between. The CDR3: CASSQGIGGTEAFF. The DNA for the CDR3 is TGTGCCAGCAGCCAAGGTATAGGGGGCACTGAAGCTTTCTTT.

This rearrangement joins TRBV27 to TRBJ2-5; no firm D call. The CDR3 extends over 15 amino acids. V shed 2 bases and J shed 4 bases, with 14 bases lying between them. Per the germline V gene, CDR1 is MNHEY and CDR2 is SMNVEV (reference sequence). CDR3 sequence: CASSLMAAAPETQYF. The CDR3 region has the DNA TGTGCCAGCAGTTTAATGGCGGCGGCCCCAGAGACCCAGTACTTC.

This clone has more than one count but fewer than ten. The CDR3 DNA reads as TGTGCCAGCAGCCGCCCCCCCGGGGAGCGGCCGACTGAAGCTTTCTTT. Its translation: CASSRPPGERPTEAFF. The gene calls are TRBV5-4 and TRBJ1-1; D unclear. The germline CDR1 and CDR2 sequences are SGHNT and YYREEE (reference sequence). The length of the CDR3 is 16 residues. V was clipped by 4 bases and J by 5 bases, with 21 bases between them.

This sequence joins TRBV27 and TRBJ1-5, with 12 bases matching TRBD1. The ends lost 5 bases at V and 5 bases at J; junction bases unmatched: 10. CDR3 size: 17 residues. CDR1 is MNHEY and CDR2 is SMNVEV in the germline V gene (reference sequence). CDR3 in amino acids: CASSPRGTGGHHQPQHF. In DNA, the CDR3 is TGTGCCAGCAGTCCCCGAGGGACAGGGGGCCACCATCAGCCCCAGCATTTT.

V gene TRBV27 combines with J gene TRBJ1-1, with D uncertain. V lost 3 bases to trimming and J lost 2 bases, with 10 bases between them. Germline V gives CDR1 MNHEY, CDR2 SMNVEV (reference sequence). CDR3 length equals 14 residues. The CDR3 loop is CASSFLGGNTEAFF. CDR3 in DNA: TGTGCCAGCAGTTTTTTAGGCGGTAACACTGAAGCTTTCTTT.

J is TRBJ1-5 and V is TRBV30, with D unclear. In germline, CDR1 is GTSNPN, CDR2 SVGIG (reference sequence). V was clipped by 0 bases and J by 2 bases, with 11 bases between them. The CDR3 runs to 15 residues. In DNA, the CDR3 is TGTGCCTGGAGTGTACCGTCCGGAGGCAATCAGCCCCAGCATTTT. Translating gives CAWSVPSGGNQPQHF.

The gene calls are TRBV12-3 or TRBV12-4 and TRBJ1-1, with D possibly being TRBD1 (5 bases). V gave up 6 bases and J gave up 3 bases, with 8 bases separating them. This CDR3 has 12 amino acids. DNA for the CDR3: TGTGCCAGCAGGGAGGGGTACACTGAAGCTTTCTTT. It translates to CASREGYTEAFF.

The gene calls are TRBV4-3 and TRBJ2-1, with 12 bases aligning to TRBD2. The CDR3 runs to 19 residues. Germline CDR1 is LGHNA and CDR2 is YSLEER. V lost 1 base to trimming and J lost 3 bases; unmatched junction nucleotides: 10. The CDR3 coding sequence is TGCGCCAGCAGCCAAGTTAAAACCCCGGGACTAGCGGGCTACAATGAGCAGTTCTTC. Its translation: CASSQVKTPGLAGYNEQFF.

V and J are TRBV14 and TRBJ1-2, with 7 bases that match TRBD1. V dropped 4 bases and J dropped 3; count of bases not matched to a gene: 2. The CDR3 spans 13 residues. Germline assignment: CDR1 SGHDN and CDR2 FVKESK. The CDR3 loop is CASSRDRDYGYTF. The CDR3 coding sequence is TGTGCCAGCAGCCGGGACAGAGACTATGGCTACACCTTC.

V is TRBV6-5 and J is TRBJ1-5, with a possible D match to TRBD1 (5 bases). The CDR3 totals 14 residues. Looked up from germline, CDR1 is MNHEY and CDR2 is SVGAGI. The V and J ends lost 5 bases and 9 bases respectively, with 17 bases between them. This CDR3 reads CASSPTGGRRPQHF. The CDR3 coding sequence is TGTGCCAGCAGTCCGACCGGGGGGAGGCGGCCCCAGCATTTT.